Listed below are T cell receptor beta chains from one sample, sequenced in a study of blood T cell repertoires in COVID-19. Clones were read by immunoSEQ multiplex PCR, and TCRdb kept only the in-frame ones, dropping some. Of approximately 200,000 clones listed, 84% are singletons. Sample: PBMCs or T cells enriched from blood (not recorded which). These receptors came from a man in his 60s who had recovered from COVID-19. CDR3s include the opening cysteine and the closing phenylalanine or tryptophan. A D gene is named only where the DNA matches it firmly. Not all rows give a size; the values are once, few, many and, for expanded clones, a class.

cdr3_aa: CASAPGGTNYGYTF; cdr3_nt: TGCGCCAGCGCCCCCGGGGGGACCAACTATGGCTACACCTTC; clone_size: -; v_call: TRBV5-1; j_call: TRBJ1-2; d_call: -
cdr3_aa: CASSVGQGYGYTF; cdr3_nt: TGTGCCAGCAGCGTGGGACAGGGCTATGGCTACACCTTC; clone_size: -; v_call: TRBV9; j_call: TRBJ1-2; d_call: TRBD1
cdr3_aa: CASSYLRGGWDEQFF; cdr3_nt: TGTGCCAGCAGTTACCTTAGGGGGGGCTGGGATGAGCAGTTCTTC; clone_size: -; v_call: TRBV6-2/TRBV6-3; j_call: TRBJ2-1; d_call: -
cdr3_aa: CASSYRGHDEQYF; cdr3_nt: TGTGCCAGCAGTTACAGGGGGCACGACGAGCAGTACTTC; clone_size: -; v_call: TRBV6-5; j_call: TRBJ2-7; d_call: TRBD1
cdr3_aa: CASSEAMAGGDEKLFF; cdr3_nt: TGTGCCAGCAGTGAAGCAATGGCAGGGGGCGATGAAAAACTGTTTTTT; clone_size: few; v_call: TRBV6-1; j_call: TRBJ1-4; d_call: TRBD1
cdr3_aa: CASSLVLALTSTDTQYF; cdr3_nt: TGCGCCAGCAGCTTGGTTCTAGCACTAACTAGCACAGATACGCAGTATTTT; clone_size: few; v_call: TRBV5-1; j_call: TRBJ2-3; d_call: -
cdr3_aa: CASSEIQGFSNSYQPQHF; cdr3_nt: TGTGCCAGCAGTGAGATACAGGGGTTTTCCAATAGCTATCAGCCCCAGCATTTT; clone_size: -; v_call: TRBV6-1; j_call: TRBJ1-5; d_call: TRBD1
cdr3_aa: CATSRIGPGEQYF; cdr3_nt: TGTGCCACCAGCAGAATTGGTCCCGGCGAGCAGTACTTC; clone_size: -; v_call: TRBV15; j_call: TRBJ2-7; d_call: -
cdr3_aa: CASSPDPDRVYGYTF; cdr3_nt: TGTGCCAGCTCACCAGACCCAGATCGGGTCTATGGCTACACCTTC; clone_size: -; v_call: TRBV18; j_call: TRBJ1-2; d_call: -
cdr3_aa: CASSYGPGTANNSPLHF; cdr3_nt: TGTGCCAGCAGTTACGGTCCTGGGACAGCCAATAATTCACCCCTCCACTTT; clone_size: -; v_call: TRBV6-2/TRBV6-3; j_call: TRBJ1-6; d_call: TRBD1
cdr3_aa: CSASGPQGVGNTIYF; cdr3_nt: TGCAGTGCTAGTGGGCCGCAGGGGGTAGGAAACACCATATATTTT; clone_size: -; v_call: TRBV20-1; j_call: TRBJ1-3; d_call: TRBD1
cdr3_aa: CASSYDRNTEAFF; cdr3_nt: TGTGCCAGCAGCTATGACAGGAACACTGAAGCTTTCTTT; clone_size: -; v_call: TRBV6-5; j_call: TRBJ1-1; d_call: -
cdr3_aa: CASRNRGSNQPQHF; cdr3_nt: TGTGCCAGTAGAAACAGGGGTAGCAATCAGCCCCAGCATTTT; clone_size: -; v_call: TRBV19; j_call: TRBJ1-5; d_call: TRBD1
cdr3_aa: CAWSVTTGGVGYTF; cdr3_nt: TGTGCCTGGAGTGTAACGACAGGGGGCGTTGGCTACACCTTC; clone_size: few; v_call: TRBV30; j_call: TRBJ1-2; d_call: TRBD1
cdr3_aa: CASSLVYSGANVLTF; cdr3_nt: TGTGCCAGCAGCTTAGTCTACTCTGGGGCCAACGTCCTGACTTTC; clone_size: -; v_call: TRBV7-9; j_call: TRBJ2-6; d_call: -
cdr3_aa: CASSLVTGGYYGYTF; cdr3_nt: TGTGCCAGCAGCTTGGTGACAGGGGGCTACTATGGCTACACCTTC; clone_size: -; v_call: TRBV5-6; j_call: TRBJ1-2; d_call: TRBD1
cdr3_aa: CASSYLGDLQGYTF; cdr3_nt: TGTGCCAGCAGTTACTTAGGGGATCTACAGGGCTACACCTTC; clone_size: -; v_call: TRBV6-5; j_call: TRBJ1-2; d_call: -
cdr3_aa: CASSLAPGEAFF; cdr3_nt: TGTGCCAGCAGCTTAGCCCCGGGGGAAGCTTTCTTT; clone_size: few; v_call: TRBV11-3; j_call: TRBJ1-1; d_call: -
cdr3_aa: CASSSGTGHGAFF; cdr3_nt: TGTGCCAGCAGCTCGGGGACAGGCCATGGAGCTTTCTTT; clone_size: few; v_call: TRBV11-3; j_call: TRBJ1-1; d_call: TRBD1
cdr3_aa: CASSWTRNTEAFF; cdr3_nt: TGTGCCAGCAGCTGGACAAGGAACACTGAAGCTTTCTTT; clone_size: -; v_call: TRBV11-3; j_call: TRBJ1-1; d_call: -
cdr3_aa: CASSFRTGASTDTQYF; cdr3_nt: TGTGCCAGCAGCTTTCGGACAGGGGCCAGCACAGATACGCAGTATTTT; clone_size: -; v_call: TRBV11-3; j_call: TRBJ2-3; d_call: TRBD1
cdr3_aa: CASSQDVAGNQPQHF; cdr3_nt: TGCGCCAGCAGCCAAGATGTGGCTGGCAATCAGCCCCAGCATTTT; clone_size: -; v_call: TRBV4-3; j_call: TRBJ1-5; d_call: -
cdr3_aa: CASSYTSGGVGEQFF; cdr3_nt: TGTGCCAGCAGCTATACTAGCGGGGGGGTTGGTGAGCAGTTCTTC; clone_size: -; v_call: TRBV7-9; j_call: TRBJ2-1; d_call: TRBD2
cdr3_aa: CASSDAGVALAQYF; cdr3_nt: TGTGCCAGCAGTGATGCAGGGGTGGCCCTGGCCCAGTACTTC; clone_size: -; v_call: TRBV25-1; j_call: TRBJ2-5; d_call: -
cdr3_aa: CASSLGTGINQPQHF; cdr3_nt: TGTGCCAGCAGCTTAGGGACAGGGATAAATCAGCCCCAGCATTTT; clone_size: -; v_call: TRBV7-2; j_call: TRBJ1-5; d_call: TRBD1
cdr3_aa: CASRETASNTGELFF; cdr3_nt: TGCGCCAGCAGGGAGACAGCCTCGAACACCGGGGAGCTGTTTTTT; clone_size: few; v_call: TRBV10-1; j_call: TRBJ2-2; d_call: -
cdr3_aa: CASSYGVGTGTEKLFF; cdr3_nt: TGTGCCAGCAGTTACGGTGTTGGGACAGGTACTGAAAAACTGTTTTTT; clone_size: -; v_call: TRBV6-5; j_call: TRBJ1-4; d_call: TRBD1
cdr3_aa: CASSQGEWTYNSPLHF; cdr3_nt: TGTGCCAGCAGCCAGGGGGAGTGGACCTATAATTCACCCCTCCACTTT; clone_size: -; v_call: TRBV7-2; j_call: TRBJ1-6; d_call: TRBD1
cdr3_aa: CASSDFSHGYTF; cdr3_nt: TGTGCCAGCAGTGATTTTTCTCATGGCTACACCTTC; clone_size: -; v_call: TRBV2; j_call: TRBJ1-2; d_call: -
cdr3_aa: CASSPRTEAFF; cdr3_nt: TGTGCCAGCAGCCCACGGACTGAAGCTTTCTTT; clone_size: -; v_call: TRBV7-2; j_call: TRBJ1-1; d_call: -
cdr3_aa: CATSRDQGGYQPQHF; cdr3_nt: TGTGCCACCAGCAGAGACCAGGGTGGTTATCAGCCCCAGCATTTT; clone_size: -; v_call: TRBV15; j_call: TRBJ1-5; d_call: -
cdr3_aa: CASSTDRDYGYTF; cdr3_nt: TGTGCCAGCAGCACGGACAGGGACTATGGCTACACCTTC; clone_size: -; v_call: TRBV2; j_call: TRBJ1-2; d_call: TRBD1
cdr3_aa: CSVYETGEGGYTF; cdr3_nt: TGCAGCGTATATGAGACAGGGGAAGGCGGCTACACCTTC; clone_size: -; v_call: TRBV29-1; j_call: TRBJ1-2; d_call: TRBD1
cdr3_aa: CASSRQGKTEAFF; cdr3_nt: TGTGCCAGCTCTAGACAGGGGAAAACTGAAGCTTTCTTT; clone_size: -; v_call: TRBV18; j_call: TRBJ1-1; d_call: TRBD1
cdr3_aa: CASSQGLAAYQETQYF; cdr3_nt: TGTGCCAGCAGCCAAGGGTTAGCGGCGTACCAAGAGACCCAGTACTTC; clone_size: -; v_call: TRBV4-2; j_call: TRBJ2-5; d_call: -
cdr3_aa: CASSGQAGVEAFF; cdr3_nt: TGTGCCAGCAGTGGACAGGCCGGCGTTGAAGCTTTCTTT; clone_size: -; v_call: TRBV6-2/TRBV6-3; j_call: TRBJ1-1; d_call: TRBD1
cdr3_aa: CASSFGRGLQANTGELFF; cdr3_nt: TGTGCCAGCAGCTTTGGCAGGGGGCTTCAGGCGAACACCGGGGAGCTGTTTTTT; clone_size: -; v_call: TRBV11-2; j_call: TRBJ2-2; d_call: TRBD1